These 20 T cell receptor beta chains share one sample of origin, sequenced in a study of OX40 agonist ivuxolimab in advanced cancers. Libraries were built with the immunoSEQ multiplex PCR assay. What TCRdb holds here is the immuneACCESS table cut down to in-frame rearrangements. Part of the clones is not present; checked against another copy, under half of the missing clones reflect an unresolved V gene, and the others are unexplained. This sample comprises 10,000 to 15,000 clones, roughly three quarters of them detected only once. The ten most abundant clones make up 25% to 30% of the sample. Material: CD4+ or CD8+ T cells sorted from blood, obtained in a trial of the OX40 agonist ivuxolimab. These TCRs come from an adult with an advanced solid tumor such as melanoma, head and neck, liver or kidney cancer.

V is TRBV29-1 and J is TRBJ2-1; D is undetermined. The V end was cut by 4 bases, the J end by 0 bases, with 10 bases between. Germline values: CDR1 SQVTM, CDR2 ANQGSEA. The CDR3 contains 14 residues. In DNA form, the CDR3 reads TGCAGCGTTGGGGCCGAAAGCTCCTACAATGAGCAGTTCTTC. Amino acid sequence: CSVGAESSYNEQFF.

The rearrangement uses TRBV4-1 and TRBJ2-5; no clear D. Trimming left V 1 base short and J 2 bases short, with 8 bases between. The germline CDR1 and CDR2 sequences are MGHRA and YSYEKL. This CDR3 has 14 residues. In DNA form, the CDR3 reads TGCGCCAGCAGCCAAGTACACAGTCAAGAGACCCAGTACTTC. Its translation is CASSQVHSQETQYF.

The chain links TRBV7-2 to TRBJ1-1; D is uncertain. Germline V CDR1 and CDR2: SGHTA, FQGNSA. The CDR3 spans 12 residues. V was shortened by 9 bases and J by 0 bases, with 8 bases between the two germline ends. This CDR3 is CASTRLNTEAFF. CDR3 bases: TGTGCCAGTACACGTCTGAACACTGAAGCTTTCTTT.

Only a few counts were recorded for this clone. CDR3 DNA: TGTGCCAGCAGCGTTGATACTGGCGCGCACCCTAACTATGGCTACACCTTC. Its protein is CASSVDTGAHPNYGYTF. This chain joins TRBV9 and TRBJ1-2, with D unresolved. V lost 2 bases and J lost 0, with 17 bases in between. The CDR3 runs to 17 residues. The germline V gene encodes CDR1 SGDLS and CDR2 YYNGEE. Full variable domain (rest looked up from reference TRBV9 and TRBJ1-2): DSGVTQTPKHLITATGQRVTLRCSPRSGDLSVYWYQQSLDQGLQFLIQYYNGEERAKGNILERFSAQQFPDLHSELNLSSLELGDSALYFCASSVDTGAHPNYGYTFGSGTRLTVV.

The chain joins TRBV6-1 to TRBJ1-3, with D uncertain. From germline, CDR1 is MNHNS and CDR2 SASEGT. The CDR3 totals 14 residues. The V gene lost 2 bases and the J gene lost 3 bases, with 8 bases spanning the gap. In nucleotides, the CDR3 is TGTGCCAGCAGTGAAATAGTGCTTGGAAACACCATATATTTT. Translated: CASSEIVLGNTIYF.

The chain is built from TRBV27 and TRBJ2-4, with a tentative D call TRBD2 (7 bases). Germline CDR1 reads MNHEY; CDR2 reads SMNVEV (reference sequence). V gave up 5 bases and J gave up 6 bases, with 20 bases separating them. The CDR3 has 16 amino acids. This CDR3 is CASSVTNPGGVNIQYF. For the CDR3, the DNA is TGTGCCAGCAGTGTAACAAACCCGGGGGGCGTAAACATTCAGTACTTC.

V usage is TRBV7-6 and J usage is TRBJ1-1; D is ambiguous. The CDR3 has 17 residues. In germline, CDR1 is SGHVS, CDR2 FNYEAQ. V was pared by 5 bases and J by 4 bases, with 23 bases between. The CDR3 nucleotides read TGTGCCAGCAGCACCGTTGACTCCCGACCCAGAGGCACTGAAGCTTTCTTT. Protein sequence: CASSTVDSRPRGTEAFF.

V is TRBV27 and J is TRBJ2-5; D is perhaps TRBD1 (5 bases). V was clipped by 7 bases and J by 6 bases, with 21 bases between them. The CDR3 is 15 amino acids. Germline loops: CDR1 MNHEY, CDR2 SMNVEV (reference sequence). The CDR3 region is CASTPIGATMKTQYF. CDR3 nucleotide sequence: TGTGCCAGCACCCCGATAGGGGCCACCATGAAGACCCAGTACTTC.

The chain carries TRBV7-9 and TRBJ2-5; 7 positions agree with TRBD1. The CDR3 is made up of 17 amino acids. V gave up 7 bases and J gave up 0 bases; unmatched junction bases: 14. Germline lookup yields CDR1 SEHNR and CDR2 FQNEAQ (reference sequence). CDR3 DNA: TGTGCCAGCACTACAGGGGTCGCCGCAAGAAACCAAGAGACCCAGTACTTC. This translates into CASTTGVAARNQETQYF.

The chain is built from TRBV4-1 and TRBJ1-1, with 7 nucleotides matching TRBD1. The germline CDR1 and CDR2 sequences are MGHRA and YSYEKL. J gave up 2 bases and V 0 bases, and 9 bases lay outside the gene matches. CDR3 length equals 17 residues. CDR3: CASSQDDGTGDNTEAFF. The CDR3 nucleotides read TGCGCCAGCAGCCAAGATGACGGAACAGGGGATAACACTGAAGCTTTCTTT.

There are a few counts of this clone. The genes are TRBV28 and TRBJ2-3; D tentatively fits TRBD1 or TRBD2 (5 bases each). The V gene lost 4 bases and the J gene lost 8 bases, with 22 bases spanning the gap. Germline V gene lookup returns CDR1 MDHEN and CDR2 SYDVKM. The CDR3 covers 16 residues. In DNA, the CDR3 is TGTGCCAGCAGTTCGCCTCGGGACGTACTAGATGGTACGCAGTATTTT. Amino acid sequence: CASSSPRDVLDGTQYF.

This rearrangement joins TRBV30 to TRBJ2-3; D is unclear. The germline V and J ends were trimmed by 4 bases and 0 bases, with 2 bases remaining between them. CDR1 and CDR2 (germline): GTSNPN, SVGIG (reference sequence). This CDR3 has 11 amino acids. CDR3 amino acids: CAWISTDTQYF. The DNA of the CDR3 is TGTGCCTGGATTAGCACAGATACGCAGTATTTT.

This clone rates as medium-sized (0.01 to 0.1%). The rearrangement uses TRBV5-1 and TRBJ1-1; 7 bases align to TRBD1. This CDR3 contains 16 residues. Germline trimming cut 4 bases from V and 0 bases from J; bases unmatched to any gene: 9. Per the germline V gene, CDR1 is SGHRS and CDR2 is YFSETQ. Here the CDR3 DNA reads TGCGCCAGCAGCCCGGACCCGGGACAGATGAACACTGAAGCTTTCTTT. Its translation: CASSPDPGQMNTEAFF.

This clone appeared a single time. The chain joins TRBV14 to TRBJ2-1; 9 bases fit TRBD1. CDR1 is SGHDN, CDR2 FVKESK, per germline. The CDR3 runs 16 residues. The ends lost 3 bases at V and 9 bases at J; junction bases unmatched: 12. The CDR3 bases are TGTGCCAGCAGCCACCCCGTCCCGGGACAGGGTGGTGAGCAGTTCTTC. This encodes CASSHPVPGQGGEQFF.

The chain has TRBV19 and TRBJ2-2, with D perhaps matching TRBD1 or TRBD2 (5 bases each). Trimming took 4 bases from V and 2 from J, leaving 8 bases between them. CDR1 LNHDA and CDR2 SQIVND come from the germline V gene (reference sequence). The CDR3 is made up of 14 amino acids. CDR3 protein: CASSTGPNTGELFF. The DNA for the CDR3 is TGTGCCAGTAGTACGGGACCAAACACCGGGGAGCTGTTTTTT.

This clone has more than one count but fewer than ten. This chain uses TRBV14 with TRBJ1-6; weak D call: TRBD1 (5 bases). CDR3 length equals 12 residues. The germline CDR1 and CDR2 sequences are SGHDN and FVKESK. Trimming stripped 5 bases from V and 7 bases from J, with 6 bases between. The CDR3 DNA follows: TGTGCCAGCAGCTGGGGGAATTCACCCCTCCACTTT. Translating gives CASSWGNSPLHF.

The chain links TRBV28 to TRBJ2-7, with D hard to call. V lost 3 bases, J lost 5 bases, and 5 bases lay in between. From germline, CDR1 is MDHEN and CDR2 SYDVKM. The CDR3 contains 11 residues. The CDR3 bases are TGTGCCAGCAGTTTTATAGACGAGCAGTACTTC. It yields the protein CASSFIDEQYF.

The gene calls are TRBV7-6 and TRBJ2-7; 9 positions match TRBD2. Germline CDR1 is SGHVS and CDR2 is FNYEAQ. J was trimmed by 3 bases and V by 3 bases; bases with no gene match: 9. There are 16 residues in the CDR3. CDR3 residues: CASSFGVAGDIYEQYF. DNA of the CDR3: TGTGCCAGCAGCTTCGGGGTAGCGGGAGACATCTACGAGCAGTACTTC.

V and J are TRBV7-8 and TRBJ2-1; D is undetermined. The V end was cut by 5 bases, the J end by 7 bases, with 18 bases between. This CDR3 has 15 amino acids. CDR1 is SGHVS, CDR2 FQNEAQ, per germline. The CDR3 region has the DNA TGTGCCAGCAGCACTGTTGGCGCCCGGACGAATGAGCAGTTCTTC. It codes for CASSTVGARTNEQFF.

The chain combines TRBV28 with TRBJ1-1, with D uncertain. V was clipped by 4 bases and J by 2 bases, with 8 bases between them. The CDR3 has 13 residues. Germline V lookup: CDR1 MDHEN, CDR2 SYDVKM. As DNA, the CDR3 is TGTGCCAGCAGTTACCAGGAAAACACTGAAGCTTTCTTT. Its translation: CASSYQENTEAFF. Complete variable domain (other parts from reference TRBV28 and TRBJ1-1): DVKVTQSSRYLVKRTGEKVFLECVQDMDHENMFWYRQDPGLGLRLIYFSYDVKMKEKGDIPEGYSVSREKKERFSLILESASTNQTSMYLCASSYQENTEAFFGQGTRLTVV.